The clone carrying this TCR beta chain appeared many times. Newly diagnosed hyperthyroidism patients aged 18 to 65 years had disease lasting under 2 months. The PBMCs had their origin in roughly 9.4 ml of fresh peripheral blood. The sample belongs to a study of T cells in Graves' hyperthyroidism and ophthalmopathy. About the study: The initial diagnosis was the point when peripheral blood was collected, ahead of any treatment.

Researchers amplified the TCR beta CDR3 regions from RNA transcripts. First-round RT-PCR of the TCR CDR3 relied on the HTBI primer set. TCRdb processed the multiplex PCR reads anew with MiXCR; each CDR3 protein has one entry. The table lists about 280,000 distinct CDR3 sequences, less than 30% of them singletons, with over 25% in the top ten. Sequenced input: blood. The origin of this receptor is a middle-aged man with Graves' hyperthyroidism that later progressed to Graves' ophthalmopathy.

DNA of the CDR3: TGTGCCAGCAGCCCCCCATTCCCACCCTACTACGAGCAGTACTTC. The encoded protein is CASSPPFPPYYEQYF. The genes are TRBV7-3 and TRBJ2-7; D call uncertain. V was cut by 5 bases and J by 3 bases, with 17 bases left in between. Germline CDR1 is SGHTA and CDR2 is FQGTGA. This CDR3 is built from 15 residues.